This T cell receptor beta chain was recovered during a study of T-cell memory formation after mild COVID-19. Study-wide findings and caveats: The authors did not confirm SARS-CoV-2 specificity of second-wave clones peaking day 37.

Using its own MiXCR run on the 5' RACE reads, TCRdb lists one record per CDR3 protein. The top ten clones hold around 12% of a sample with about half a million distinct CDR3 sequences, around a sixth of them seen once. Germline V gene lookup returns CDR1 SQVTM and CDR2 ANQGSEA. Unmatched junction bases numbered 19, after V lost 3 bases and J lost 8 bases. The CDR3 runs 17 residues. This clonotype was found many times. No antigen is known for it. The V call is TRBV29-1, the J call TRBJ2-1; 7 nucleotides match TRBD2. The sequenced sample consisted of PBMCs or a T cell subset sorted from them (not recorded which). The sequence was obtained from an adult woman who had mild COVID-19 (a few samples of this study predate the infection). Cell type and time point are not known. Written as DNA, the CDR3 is TGCAGCGTTGATGCCTTTGTATCCGCGGGAGTTGAGGATGAGCAGTTCTTC. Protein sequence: CSVDAFVSAGVEDEQFF.